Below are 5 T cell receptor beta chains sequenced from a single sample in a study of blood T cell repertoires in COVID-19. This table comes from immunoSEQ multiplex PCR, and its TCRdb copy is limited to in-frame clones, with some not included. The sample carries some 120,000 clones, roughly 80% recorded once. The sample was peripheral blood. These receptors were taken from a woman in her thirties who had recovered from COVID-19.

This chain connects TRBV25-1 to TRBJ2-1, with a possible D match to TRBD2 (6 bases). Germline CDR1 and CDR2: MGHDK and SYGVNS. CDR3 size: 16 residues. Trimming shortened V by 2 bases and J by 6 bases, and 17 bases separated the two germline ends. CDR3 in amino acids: CASSESERAHLNEQFF. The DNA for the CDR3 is TGTGCCAGCAGTGAAAGTGAGCGGGCGCACCTCAATGAGCAGTTCTTC.

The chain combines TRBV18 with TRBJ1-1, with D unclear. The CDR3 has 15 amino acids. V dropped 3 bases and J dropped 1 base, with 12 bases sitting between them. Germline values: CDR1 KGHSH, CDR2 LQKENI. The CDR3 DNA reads TGTGCCAGCTCACCTGAAAAGCGGCCGAACACTGAAGCTTTCTTT. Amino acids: CASSPEKRPNTEAFF. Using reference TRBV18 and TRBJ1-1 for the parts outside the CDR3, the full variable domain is NAGVMQNPRHLVRRRGQEARLRCSPMKGHSHVYWYRQLPEEGLKFMVYLQKENIIDESGMPKERFSAEFPKEGPSILRIQQVVRGDSAAYFCASSPEKRPNTEAFFGQGTRLTVV.

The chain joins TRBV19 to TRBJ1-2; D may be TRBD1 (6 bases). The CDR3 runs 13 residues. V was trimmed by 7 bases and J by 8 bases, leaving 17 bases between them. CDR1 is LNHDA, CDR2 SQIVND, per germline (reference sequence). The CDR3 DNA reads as TGTGCCAGTACGGGGGGGCCTCCGATAGGCTACACCTTC. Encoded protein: CASTGGPPIGYTF.

CDR3 nucleotide sequence: TGTGCTAGTGGTTTGAGGTCCCTAGCGGACGGTTACAATGAGCAGTTCTTC. Protein: CASGLRSLADGYNEQFF. V and J are TRBV12-5 and TRBJ2-1; 7 bases line up with TRBD2. The V and J ends lost 2 bases and 4 bases, in that order; junction bases with no gene match: 11. The CDR3 runs 17 residues. Per germline, CDR1 LGHNT and CDR2 FRNRAP.

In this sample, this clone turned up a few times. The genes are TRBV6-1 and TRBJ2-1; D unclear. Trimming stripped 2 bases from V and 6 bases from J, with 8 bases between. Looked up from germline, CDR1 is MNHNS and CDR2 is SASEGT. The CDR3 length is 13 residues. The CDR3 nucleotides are TGTGCCAGCAGTGAACGACTCCGCAATGAGCAGTTCTTC. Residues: CASSERLRNEQFF.